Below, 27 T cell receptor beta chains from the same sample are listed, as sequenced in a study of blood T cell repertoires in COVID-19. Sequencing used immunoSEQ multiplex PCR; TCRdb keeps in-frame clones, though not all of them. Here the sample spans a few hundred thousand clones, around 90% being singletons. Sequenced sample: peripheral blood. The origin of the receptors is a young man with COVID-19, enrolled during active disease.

The CDR3 coding sequence is TGTGCCACCAGTGATACGGGGACAGCAAACATTCAGTACTTC. It translates to CATSDTGTANIQYF. The chain recombines TRBV24-1 with TRBJ2-4; 7 bases agree with TRBD1. Germline V lookup: CDR1 KGHDR, CDR2 SFDVKD. The CDR3 runs 14 residues. After removal of 3 bases from V and 6 bases from J, the junction contained 4 bases not matched to a gene.

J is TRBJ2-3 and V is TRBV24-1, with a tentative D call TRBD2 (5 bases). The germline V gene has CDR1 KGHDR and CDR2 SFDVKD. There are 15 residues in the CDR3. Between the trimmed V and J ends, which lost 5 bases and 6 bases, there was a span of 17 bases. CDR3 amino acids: CATSAHSGPPDTQYF. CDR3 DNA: TGTGCCACCAGTGCCCACAGCGGACCTCCGGATACGCAGTATTTT.

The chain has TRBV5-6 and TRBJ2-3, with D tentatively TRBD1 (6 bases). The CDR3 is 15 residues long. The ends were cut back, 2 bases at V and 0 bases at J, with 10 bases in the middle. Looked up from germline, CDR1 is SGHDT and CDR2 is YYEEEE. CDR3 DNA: TGTGCCAGCAGCTTAGGCCAGGGGAGCACAGATACGCAGTATTTT. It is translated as CASSLGQGSTDTQYF.

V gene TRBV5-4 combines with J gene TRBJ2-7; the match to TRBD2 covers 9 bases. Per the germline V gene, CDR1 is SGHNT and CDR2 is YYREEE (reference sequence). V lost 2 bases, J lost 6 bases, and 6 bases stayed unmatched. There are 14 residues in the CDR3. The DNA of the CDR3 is TGTGCCAGCAGCTTTGGGACTAGCCTTCTCGAGCAGTACTTC. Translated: CASSFGTSLLEQYF. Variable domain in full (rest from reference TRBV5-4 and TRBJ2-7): ETGVTQSPTHLIKTRGQQVTLRCSSQSGHNTVSWYQQALGQGPQFIFQYYREEENGRGNFPPRFSGLQFPNYSSELNVNALELDDSALYLCASSFGTSLLEQYFGPGTRLTVT.

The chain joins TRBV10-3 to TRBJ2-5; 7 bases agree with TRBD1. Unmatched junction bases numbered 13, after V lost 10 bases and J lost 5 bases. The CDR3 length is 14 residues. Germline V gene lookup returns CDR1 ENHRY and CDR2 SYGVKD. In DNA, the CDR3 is TGTGCCACGAGAAGGACAGGACCGGCGGAGACCCAGTACTTC. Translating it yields CATRRTGPAETQYF.

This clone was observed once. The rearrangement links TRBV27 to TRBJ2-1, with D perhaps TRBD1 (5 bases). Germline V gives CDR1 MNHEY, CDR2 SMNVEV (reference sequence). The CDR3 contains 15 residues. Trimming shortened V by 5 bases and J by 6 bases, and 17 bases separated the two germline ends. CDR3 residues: CASSVRAGWGNEQFF. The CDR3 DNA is TGTGCCAGCAGTGTACGTGCAGGGTGGGGCAATGAGCAGTTCTTC.

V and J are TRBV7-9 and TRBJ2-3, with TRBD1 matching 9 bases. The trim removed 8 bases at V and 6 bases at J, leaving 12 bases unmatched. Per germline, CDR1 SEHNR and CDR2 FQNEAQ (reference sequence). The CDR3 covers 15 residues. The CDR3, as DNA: TGTGCCAGCTTATCCCGGGACAGGGAAATTGATACGCAGTATTTT. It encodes CASLSRDREIDTQYF. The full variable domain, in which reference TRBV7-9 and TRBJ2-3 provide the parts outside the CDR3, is DTGVSQNPRHKITKRGQNVTFRCDPISEHNRLYWYRQTLGQGPEFLTYFQNEAQLEKSRLLSDRFSAERPKGSFSTLEIQRTEQGDSAMYLCASLSRDREIDTQYFGPGTRLTVL.

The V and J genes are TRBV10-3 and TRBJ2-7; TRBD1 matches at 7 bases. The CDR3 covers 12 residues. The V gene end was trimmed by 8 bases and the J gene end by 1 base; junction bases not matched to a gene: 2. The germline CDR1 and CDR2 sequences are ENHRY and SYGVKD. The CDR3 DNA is TGTGCCATCTCAGGGGGATCCTACGAGCAGTACTTC. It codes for CAISGGSYEQYF.

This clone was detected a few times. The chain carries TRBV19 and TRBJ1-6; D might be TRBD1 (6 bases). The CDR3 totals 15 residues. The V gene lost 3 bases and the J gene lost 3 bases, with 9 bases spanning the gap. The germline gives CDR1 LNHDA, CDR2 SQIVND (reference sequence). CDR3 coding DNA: TGTGCCAGTAGTATCCAGGGGATCTATAATTCACCCCTCCACTTT. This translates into CASSIQGIYNSPLHF.

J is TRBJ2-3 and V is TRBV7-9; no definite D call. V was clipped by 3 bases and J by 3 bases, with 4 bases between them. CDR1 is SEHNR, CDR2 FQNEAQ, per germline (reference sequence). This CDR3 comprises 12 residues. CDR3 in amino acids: CASSLSTDTQYF. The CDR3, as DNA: TGTGCCAGCAGCTTGTCAACAGATACGCAGTATTTT.

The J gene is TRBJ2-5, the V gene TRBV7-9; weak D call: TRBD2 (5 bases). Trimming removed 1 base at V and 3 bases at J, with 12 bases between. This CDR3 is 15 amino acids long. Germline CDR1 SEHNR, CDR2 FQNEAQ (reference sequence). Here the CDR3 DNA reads TGTGCCAGCAGCTTAGGGCCAGGTAGCGAAGAGACCCAGTACTTC. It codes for CASSLGPGSEETQYF.

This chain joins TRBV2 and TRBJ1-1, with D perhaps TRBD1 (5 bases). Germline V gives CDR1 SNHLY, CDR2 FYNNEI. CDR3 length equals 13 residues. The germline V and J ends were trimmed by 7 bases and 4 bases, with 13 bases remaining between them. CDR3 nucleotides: TGTGCCAGCAATTTGGGCGGGGCCACTGAAGCTTTCTTT. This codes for CASNLGGATEAFF.

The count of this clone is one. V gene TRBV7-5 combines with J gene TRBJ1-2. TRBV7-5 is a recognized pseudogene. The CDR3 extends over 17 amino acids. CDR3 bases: TGTGTCAGAAGCTTAAGTTGGGGGGTACGTTGTAACTATGGCTACACCTTC. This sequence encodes CVRSLSWGVRCNYGYTF.

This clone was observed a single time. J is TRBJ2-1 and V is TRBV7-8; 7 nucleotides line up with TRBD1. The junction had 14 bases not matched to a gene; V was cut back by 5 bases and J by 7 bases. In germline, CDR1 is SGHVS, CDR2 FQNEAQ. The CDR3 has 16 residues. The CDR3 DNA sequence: TGTGCCAGCAGCCATTATAGACAGGGAAAGGGAAATGAGCAGTTCTTC. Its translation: CASSHYRQGKGNEQFF.

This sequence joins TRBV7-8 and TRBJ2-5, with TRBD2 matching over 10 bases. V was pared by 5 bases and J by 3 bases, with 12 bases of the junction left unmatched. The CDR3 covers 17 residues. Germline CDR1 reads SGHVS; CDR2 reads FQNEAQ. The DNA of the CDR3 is TGTGCCAGCAGCCCAACCCCTAGCGGGAGTAGCGAAGAGACCCAGTACTTC. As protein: CASSPTPSGSSEETQYF.

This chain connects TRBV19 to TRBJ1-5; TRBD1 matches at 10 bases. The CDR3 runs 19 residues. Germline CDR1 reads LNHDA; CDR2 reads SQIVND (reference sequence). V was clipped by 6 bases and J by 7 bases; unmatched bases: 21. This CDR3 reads CASRQPGQGQNQHTQPQHF. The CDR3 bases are TGTGCCAGTAGGCAACCGGGACAGGGGCAAAATCAACATACCCAGCCCCAGCATTTT.

The CDR3 is CASRGQGSSPLHF. The CDR3 nucleotides are TGTGCCAGCAGGGGGCAGGGTAGTTCACCCCTCCACTTT. The chain carries TRBV28 and TRBJ1-6; the D gene is possibly TRBD1 (5 bases). V lost 6 bases to trimming and J lost 9 bases, with 12 bases between them. The length of the CDR3 is 13 residues. CDR1 and CDR2 (germline): MDHEN, SYDVKM. The complete variable domain, with remaining parts taken from reference TRBV28 and TRBJ1-6, reads DVKVTQSSRYLVKRTGEKVFLECVQDMDHENMFWYRQDPGLGLRLIYFSYDVKMKEKGDIPEGYSVSREKKERFSLILESASTNQTSMYLCASRGQGSSPLHFGNGTRLTVT.

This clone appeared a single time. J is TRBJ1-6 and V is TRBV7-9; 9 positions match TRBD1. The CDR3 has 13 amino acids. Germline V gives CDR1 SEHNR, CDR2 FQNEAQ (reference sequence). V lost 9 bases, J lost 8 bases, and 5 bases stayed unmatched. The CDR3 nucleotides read TGTGCCAGTGGACAGGGGCAGGATTCACCCCTCCACTTT. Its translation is CASGQGQDSPLHF. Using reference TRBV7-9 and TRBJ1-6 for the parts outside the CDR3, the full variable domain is DTGVSQNPRHKITKRGQNVTFRCDPISEHNRLYWYRQTLGQGPEFLTYFQNEAQLEKSRLLSDRFSAERPKGSFSTLEIQRTEQGDSAMYLCASGQGQDSPLHFGNGTRLTVT.

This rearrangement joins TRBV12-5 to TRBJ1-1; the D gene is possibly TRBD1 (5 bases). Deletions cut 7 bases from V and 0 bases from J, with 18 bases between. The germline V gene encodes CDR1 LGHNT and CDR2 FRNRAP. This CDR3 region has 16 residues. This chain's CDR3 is CASAKPKGLMNTEAFF. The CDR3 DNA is TGTGCTAGTGCCAAACCTAAGGGGCTCATGAACACTGAAGCTTTCTTT.

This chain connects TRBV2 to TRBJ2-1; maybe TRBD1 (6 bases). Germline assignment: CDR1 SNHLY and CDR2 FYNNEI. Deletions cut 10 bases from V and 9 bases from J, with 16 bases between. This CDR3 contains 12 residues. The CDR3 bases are TGTGCCACCACAGGGCTTGGTACTGAGCAGTTCTTC. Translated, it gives CATTGLGTEQFF.

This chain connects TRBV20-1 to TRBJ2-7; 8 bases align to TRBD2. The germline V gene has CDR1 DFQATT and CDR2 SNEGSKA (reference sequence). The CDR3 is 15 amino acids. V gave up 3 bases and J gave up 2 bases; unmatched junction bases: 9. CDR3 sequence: CSASREAGDPYEQYF. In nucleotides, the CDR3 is TGCAGTGCTAGTAGGGAAGCGGGGGACCCCTACGAGCAGTACTTC.

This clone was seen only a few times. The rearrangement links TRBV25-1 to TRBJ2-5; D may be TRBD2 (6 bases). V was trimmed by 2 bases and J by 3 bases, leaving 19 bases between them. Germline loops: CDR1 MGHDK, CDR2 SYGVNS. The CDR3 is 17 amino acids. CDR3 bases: TGTGCCAGCAGTGAAGTCGGGGAGGAGGAAGGCAAAGAGACCCAGTACTTC. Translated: CASSEVGEEEGKETQYF.

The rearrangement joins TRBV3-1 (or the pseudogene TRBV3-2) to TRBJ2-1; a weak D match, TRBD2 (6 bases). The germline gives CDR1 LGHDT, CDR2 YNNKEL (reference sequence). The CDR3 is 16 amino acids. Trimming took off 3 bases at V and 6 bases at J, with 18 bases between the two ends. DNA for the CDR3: TGTGCCAGCAGCCACCGACAAGCGGGCCCTTCCAATGAGCAGTTCTTC. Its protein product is CASSHRQAGPSNEQFF.

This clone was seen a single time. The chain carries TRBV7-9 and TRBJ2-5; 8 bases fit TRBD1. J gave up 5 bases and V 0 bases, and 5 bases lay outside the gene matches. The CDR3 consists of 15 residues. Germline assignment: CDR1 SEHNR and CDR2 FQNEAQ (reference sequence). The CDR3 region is CASSLAKDRGETQYF. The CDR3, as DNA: TGTGCCAGCAGCTTAGCGAAAGACAGGGGTGAGACCCAGTACTTC.

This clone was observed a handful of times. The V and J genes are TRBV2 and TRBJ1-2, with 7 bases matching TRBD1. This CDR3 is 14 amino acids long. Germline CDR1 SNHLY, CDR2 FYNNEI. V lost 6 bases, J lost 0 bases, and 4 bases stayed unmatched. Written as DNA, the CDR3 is TGTGCCAGCAGGGACAGGACAGCTAACTATGGCTACACCTTC. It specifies CASRDRTANYGYTF.

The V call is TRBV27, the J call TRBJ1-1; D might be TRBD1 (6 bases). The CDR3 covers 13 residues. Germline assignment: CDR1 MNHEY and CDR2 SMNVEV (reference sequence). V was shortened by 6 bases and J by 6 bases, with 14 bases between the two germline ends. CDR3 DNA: TGTGCCAGCAGGGGGGCGGGGAGGGCTGAAGCTTTCTTT. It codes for CASRGAGRAEAFF.

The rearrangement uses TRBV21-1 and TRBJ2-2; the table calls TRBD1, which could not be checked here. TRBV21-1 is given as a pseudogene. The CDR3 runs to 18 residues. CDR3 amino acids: CASSNPSRQGADTGELFF. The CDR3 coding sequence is TGTGCCAGCAGCAACCCCTCAAGACAGGGGGCGGACACCGGGGAGCTGTTTTTT.